The sequence of this T cell receptor beta chain was determined in a study of blood T cell repertoires in COVID-19. On the study more broadly: COVID-19 samples from acute and convalescent phases originated in the United States, Italy and Spain. Sample material is recorded as cDNA or gDNA derived from T cells, B-cell-depleted T cells, or PBMCs.

The CDR3 extends over 12 amino acids. Trimming removed 4 bases at V and 8 bases at J, with 11 bases between. Germline V gives CDR1 LNHDA, CDR2 SQIVND (reference sequence). Study processing details: Cell counts per sample came from amplifying reference gene primers. Here immunoSEQ multiplex PCR was the method, and the copy in TCRdb shows in-frame clones only, minus some. V and J calls and clone size follow that table, whereas D and trimming were derived from the DNA. The sample has about 99,000 clones, around 86% seen once. The genes are TRBV19 and TRBJ1-2, with D possibly being TRBD1 (5 bases). What was sequenced was peripheral blood. This sequence originates from a middle-aged man with acute or convalescent COVID-19. The CDR3 region has the DNA TGTGCCAGTAGTAGGGGAGGGGAAGGCTACACCTTC. It specifies CASSRGGEGYTF.